Listed below are T cell receptor beta chains from one sample, sequenced in a study of T cells in Graves' hyperthyroidism and ophthalmopathy. Each CDR3 protein gets one entry after TCRdb re-called the multiplex PCR reads with MiXCR. Of under 400,000 distinct CDR3 sequences in the sample, about 25% were seen once. Source material: blood. The receptors were gathered from a middle-aged man with Graves' hyperthyroidism. Both conserved end residues are part of each CDR3. Each record gives: D gene, J gene, clone size, V gene, CDR3 protein, CDR3 DNA. The D gene is left open where the match is weak. Some rows have no size entry. The others give once, few or many, or a class for an expanded clone.

- | TRBJ2-7 | - | TRBV3-1 | CASSPGLYYEQYF | TGTGCCAGCAGCCCGGGACTTTACTACGAGCAGTACTTC
TRBD2 | TRBJ2-1 | - | TRBV4-2 | CASSRGTSGYYNEQFF | TGTGCCAGCAGCCGAGGCACTAGCGGCTACTACAATGAGCAGTTCTTC
TRBD1 | TRBJ2-7 | many | TRBV6-1 | CASSPGGQGYYEQYF | TGTGCCAGCAGCCCGGGGGGACAGGGTTACTACGAGCAGTACTTC
- | TRBJ1-6 | - | TRBV7-3 | CASSPERDSPLHF | TGTGCCAGCAGCCCCGAGCGGGATTCACCCCTCCACTTT
- | TRBJ2-3 | - | TRBV19 | CASSVPGRSSGDTQYF | TGTGCCAGTAGTGTTCCAGGGCGATCCTCGGGGGATACGCAGTATTTT
- | TRBJ2-1 | many | TRBV2 | CASKPTSPNEQFF | TGTGCCAGCAAACCGACTAGTCCCAATGAGCAGTTCTTC
- | TRBJ2-7 | many | TRBV29-1 | CSVGSGDRSYEQYF | TGCAGCGTCGGGAGCGGAGATCGCTCCTACGAGCAGTACTTC
- | TRBJ2-7 | many | TRBV28 | CASSHRSATYEQYF | TGTGCCAGCAGTCATCGGTCGGCTACCTACGAGCAGTACTTC
- | TRBJ2-3 | once | TRBV5-5 | CASSLKWGTDTQYF | TGTGCCAGCAGCTTAAAATGGGGGACAGATACGCAGTATTTT
- | TRBJ2-3 | - | TRBV30 | CAWRTGPSTDTQYF | TGTGCCTGGCGTACAGGGCCGAGCACAGATACGCAGTATTTT
- | TRBJ1-2 | few | TRBV3-1 | CASSQARQGGYTF | TGTGCCAGCAGCCAAGCGCGGCAGGGAGGCTACACCTTC
- | TRBJ1-5 | few | TRBV19 | CASSIGGFETPQHF | TGTGCCAGTAGTATAGGGGGGTTCGAAACGCCCCAGCATTTT
- | TRBJ1-2 | many | TRBV20-1 | CSALPGLRANYGYTF | TGCAGTGCTTTACCGGGACTGCGAGCTAACTATGGCTACACCTTC
TRBD1 | TRBJ2-7 | - | TRBV7-2 | CATSSGQGPYEQYF | TGTGCCACCAGCAGCGGACAGGGTCCCTACGAGCAGTACTTC
- | TRBJ2-3 | - | TRBV13 | CASSSTTSWDTQYF | TGTGCCAGCAGCTCGACGACTAGTTGGGATACGCAGTATTTT
TRBD1 | TRBJ1-2 | - | TRBV6-1 | CASSAPGTGGNYGYTF | TGTGCCAGCAGTGCTCCCGGGACAGGGGGTAACTATGGCTACACCTTC
- | TRBJ2-2 | few | TRBV7-3 | CASSLTGGGAGELFF | TGTGCCAGCAGCTTAACGGGAGGAGGTGCCGGGGAGCTGTTTTTT
- | TRBJ2-2 | many | TRBV7-2 | CASSQLRGGELFF | TGTGCCAGCAGCCAACTCCGGGGCGGGGAGCTGTTTTTT
TRBD2 | TRBJ2-7 | few | TRBV18 | CASATSASYEQYF | TGTGCCAGCGCCACTAGCGCCTCCTACGAGCAGTACTTC
- | TRBJ2-4 | - | TRBV18 | CASSPNRDIQYF | TGTGCCAGCTCACCAAATCGGGACATTCAGTACTTC
- | TRBJ1-3 | - | TRBV20-1 | CSAFRFDTIYF | TGCAGTGCTTTTAGGTTTGACACCATATATTTT
TRBD2 | TRBJ2-1 | - | TRBV5-4 | CASSLAPSGTYNEQFF | TGTGCCAGCAGCTTGGCACCTAGCGGGACCTACAATGAGCAGTTCTTC
- | TRBJ2-7 | many | TRBV7-2 | CASSLAPSSSYEQYF | TGTGCCAGCAGCTTAGCACCTAGTTCCTCCTACGAGCAGTACTTC
- | TRBJ1-2 | many | TRBV11-2 | CASSFGRNYGYTF | TGTGCCAGCAGCTTTGGACGGAACTATGGCTACACCTTC
- | TRBJ2-2 | - | TRBV7-3 | CASSVGTTTGELFF | TGTGCCAGCAGCGTTGGGACCACCACCGGGGAGCTGTTTTTT
TRBD2 | TRBJ2-1 | - | TRBV7-2 | CASSLVASGYYNDQFF | TGTGCCAGCAGCTTAGTGGCTAGCGGGTACTACAATGATCAGTTCTTC
- | TRBJ1-1 | many | TRBV6-1 | CASSEDRDTEAFF | TGTGCCAGCAGTGAAGACCGGGACACTGAAGCTTTCTTT
- | TRBJ2-5 | few | TRBV12-3/TRBV12-4 | CASSYQPRMGTQYF | TGTGCCAGCAGTTACCAACCTCGGATGGGGACCCAGTACTTC
- | TRBJ2-2 | - | TRBV27 | CASTGTTGNTGELFF | TGTGCCAGCACCGGAACGACAGGGAACACCGGGGAGCTGTTTTTT
- | TRBJ1-3 | - | TRBV12-3/TRBV12-4 | CASSLMRPLAGNTIYF | TGTGCCAGCAGTTTAATGAGGCCGCTCGCTGGAAACACCATATATTTT
TRBD2 | TRBJ2-1 | - | TRBV12-5 | CASGTSGMNEQFF | TGTGCTAGTGGGACTAGCGGGATGAATGAGCAGTTCTTC
TRBD1 | TRBJ2-5 | few | TRBV3-1 | CASRRTGNQETQYF | TGTGCCAGCAGACGGACAGGGAATCAAGAGACCCAGTACTTC
- | TRBJ1-2 | few | TRBV6-5 | CASSYSGAYGYTF | TGTGCCAGCAGTTACTCCGGGGCCTATGGCTACACCTTC
- | TRBJ1-5 | few | TRBV6-1 | CASSPRESQPQHF | TGTGCCAGCAGTCCGAGGGAGTCTCAGCCCCAGCATTTT
- | TRBJ1-4 | - | TRBV20-1 | CSAKNRVGEKLFF | TGCAGTGCTAAGAACAGAGTAGGGGAAAAACTGTTTTTT
TRBD2 | TRBJ2-1 | - | TRBV10-3 | CATGLAGGPKGYNEQFF | TGTGCCACGGGACTAGCGGGAGGGCCAAAAGGGTACAATGAGCAGTTCTTC
- | TRBJ2-3 | - | TRBV4-1 | CASSHPRDGSKIDTQYF | TGCGCCAGCAGCCACCCGAGGGACGGGAGTAAAATAGATACGCAGTATTTT
- | TRBJ2-1 | - | TRBV11-2 | CASSPHMGGRAPVEQFF | TGTGCCAGCAGCCCACATATGGGTGGGCGGGCCCCCGTAGAGCAGTTCTTC
- | TRBJ2-7 | few | TRBV12-5 | CASGLGSGGEQYF | TGTGCTAGTGGTTTGGGCTCCGGGGGCGAGCAGTACTTC
TRBD2 | TRBJ2-7 | - | TRBV6-2/TRBV6-3 | CATRAGVVYEQYF | TGTGCCACCAGAGCGGGAGTCGTCTACGAGCAGTACTTC
TRBD2 | TRBJ2-1 | many | TRBV3-1 | CASSHGTSGYNEQFF | TGTGCCAGCAGCCACGGGACTAGCGGGTACAATGAGCAGTTCTTC
TRBD2 | TRBJ2-7 | - | TRBV5-1 | CASSGGLVGREQYF | TGCGCCAGCAGCGGAGGACTAGTAGGCCGCGAGCAGTACTTC
- | TRBJ2-3 | many | TRBV18 | CASSPGDTQYF | TGTGCCAGCTCGCCCGGAGATACGCAGTATTTT
- | TRBJ2-7 | few | TRBV12-3/TRBV12-4 | CASSWDQGIKNEQYF | TGTGCCAGCAGTTGGGACCAGGGGATAAAGAACGAGCAGTACTTC
TRBD2 | TRBJ2-7 | many | TRBV20-1 | CSARRGLAGVFAPYEQYF | TGCAGTGCTAGAAGGGGACTAGCGGGAGTCTTTGCCCCCTACGAGCAGTACTTC
- | TRBJ1-6 | - | TRBV7-9 | CASSLDRDIFDPPLHF | TGTGCCAGCAGCTTAGACCGGGACATATTTGATCCACCCCTCCACTTT